This TCR beta chain was recorded in a study of cytotoxic CD8 clonotypes in ibrutinib-treated CLL. Measured with immunoSEQ multiplex PCR; TCRdb has only the in-frame clones, and not every one. The table shows about 140,000 clones, with approximately 80% occurring only once. V was shortened by 4 bases and J by 7 bases, with 13 bases between the two germline ends. Germline assignment: CDR1 LNHDA and CDR2 SQIVND (reference sequence). The CDR3 runs 13 residues. The chain has TRBV19 and TRBJ1-2; the D is unclear. Here the sequenced sample was PBMCs, taken after 36 months of ibrutinib treatment. This clonotype was sampled from a human donor with chronic lymphocytic leukemia. CDR3 residues: CASSNDGLGGYTF. The CDR3 coding sequence is TGTGCCAGTAGTAACGACGGCCTTGGTGGCTACACCTTC.